One sample yielded the 31 T cell receptor beta chains listed below, sequenced in a study of post-analysis software for immune sequencing data. Study-wide results and limits: A handful of TRBV segments were significantly more frequent in patients than in controls. TRBV5-6, TRBV5-1 and TRBV20-1 were among these segments.

What these receptors recognize is not known. Incorporated into the TCR beta cDNA libraries were unique molecular identifiers, which served to reduce PCR and sequencing biases. Each CDR3 protein is one row after TCRdb ran MiXCR on the PCR reads. The sample consists of hundreds of thousands of distinct CDR3 sequences, around 64% of them appearing once. The material sequenced was blood. The receptor set was obtained from a girl aged 2-9 years with multiple sclerosis.

In nucleotides, the CDR3 is TGTGCCTGGGGGAAAGGGGACACTCCCAGCGATGAGCAGTTCTTC. Translation gives CAWGKGDTPSDEQFF. The V gene is TRBV30, the J gene TRBJ2-1, with a possible D match to TRBD1 (6 bases). This CDR3 has 15 amino acids. CDR1 GTSNPN and CDR2 SVGIG come from the germline V gene (reference sequence). V lost 5 bases and J lost 8, with 22 bases in between. The full variable domain, with the rest looked up from reference TRBV30 and TRBJ2-1, is SQTIHQWPATLVQPVGSPLSLECTVEGTSNPNLYWYRQAAGRGLQLLFYSVGIGQISSEVPQNLSASRPQDRQFILSSKKLLLSDSGFYLCAWGKGDTPSDEQFFGPGTRLTVL.

The chain joins TRBV20-1 to TRBJ2-4; a weak D match, TRBD2 (7 bases). V lost 0 bases and J 1 base, leaving 10 bases between the germline ends. The CDR3 is 15 residues long. Germline CDR1 and CDR2: DFQATT and SNEGSKA (reference sequence). CDR3 loop: CSARDGGGAKNIQYF. CDR3 in DNA: TGCAGTGCTAGAGATGGGGGGGGCGCCAAAAACATTCAGTACTTC.

V and J are TRBV6-6 and TRBJ1-2, with 7 bases identical to TRBD1. The CDR3 length is 12 residues. J lost 6 bases, V lost 5 bases, and 3 bases had no gene match. Germline CDR1 and CDR2: MNHNY and SVGAGI (reference sequence). The CDR3 DNA reads as TGTGCCAGCAGTCCAACAGGGGATGGCTACACCTTC. Translated, it gives CASSPTGDGYTF.

The rearrangement uses TRBV6-5 and TRBJ2-6; tentative D call: TRBD1 (6 bases). Looked up from germline, CDR1 is MNHEY and CDR2 is SVGAGI. V gave up 0 bases and J gave up 1 base, with 13 bases separating them. The CDR3 runs to 18 residues. The CDR3 protein is CASSYSWFGTSGANVLTF. The CDR3 DNA reads as TGTGCCAGCAGTTACTCGTGGTTCGGGACATCTGGGGCCAACGTCCTGACTTTC.

A few counts support this clonotype. The chain is built from TRBV5-6 and TRBJ2-7; weak D call: TRBD2 (6 bases). Trimming shortened V by 0 bases and J by 5 bases, and 9 bases separated the two germline ends. The CDR3 consists of 13 residues. Germline CDR1 and CDR2: SGHDT and YYEEEE. The CDR3 sequence is CASSLGGTDEQYF. As DNA, the CDR3 is TGTGCCAGCAGCTTGGGCGGGACGGACGAGCAGTACTTC.

J is TRBJ2-1 and V is TRBV7-2; 9 positions match TRBD2. CDR3 size: 15 residues. Germline V gene lookup returns CDR1 SGHTA and CDR2 FQGNSA. Trimming removed 6 bases from V and 7 bases from J; junction bases left unmatched: 10. The CDR3 loop reads CASRPGRGGRNEQFF. The CDR3 DNA reads TGTGCCAGCAGGCCAGGGCGGGGGGGCAGGAATGAGCAGTTCTTC.

This clonotype was counted between two and nine times. J is TRBJ2-7 and V is TRBV27; D is undetermined. CDR1 and CDR2 from the germline V gene are MNHEY and SMNVEV (reference sequence). The CDR3 contains 14 residues. Trimming pared 3 bases from V and 0 bases from J, leaving 9 bases between. In DNA, the CDR3 is TGTGCCAGCAGTTTCGGGCAGAGCTCCTACGAGCAGTACTTC. Translated, it gives CASSFGQSSYEQYF.

This sequence joins TRBV20-1 and TRBJ2-3; TRBD2 agrees at 14 bases. This CDR3 spans 16 amino acids. The germline V gene has CDR1 DFQATT and CDR2 SNEGSKA (reference sequence). V shed 5 bases, J shed 6 bases, and the junction held 10 bases outside the gene matches. In DNA form, the CDR3 reads TGCAGTGCTTCCTCGGGACTAGCGGGAGTGGTGGATACGCAGTATTTT. Translating gives CSASSGLAGVVDTQYF.

The rearrangement uses TRBV20-1 and TRBJ1-1; TRBD1 matches 8 bases. After removal of 6 bases from V and 5 bases from J, the junction contained 8 bases not matched to a gene. Germline V gene lookup returns CDR1 DFQATT and CDR2 SNEGSKA (reference sequence). CDR3 size: 13 residues. CDR3 sequence reads: CSAESRGQTEAFF. In nucleotides, the CDR3 is TGCAGTGCGGAATCCAGGGGGCAGACTGAAGCTTTCTTT.

The V and J genes are TRBV2 and TRBJ2-4, with 7 bases aligning to TRBD2. The germline V gene encodes CDR1 SNHLY and CDR2 FYNNEI. The V and J ends lost 6 bases and 3 bases, in that order; junction bases with no gene match: 8. The CDR3 is 15 residues long. CDR3 region: CASRKEGGIKNIQYF. CDR3 nucleotides: TGTGCCAGCAGGAAGGAGGGAGGGATCAAAAACATTCAGTACTTC.

As concerns this clonotype: At one end the junction does not follow the germline gene, possibly because of a read error. V usage is TRBV20-1 and J usage is TRBJ1-2; no clear D. This CDR3 is built from 13 residues. CDR1 is DFQATT and CDR2 is SNEGSKA in the germline V gene (reference sequence). For the CDR3, the DNA is TGCAGTGCTAGAGATGGAGCTAACTGTGGCTACACCTTC. This gives the protein CSARDGANCGYTF.

The chain joins TRBV4-1 to TRBJ2-5, with 8 bases lining up with TRBD2. The germline V gene encodes CDR1 MGHRA and CDR2 YSYEKL. This CDR3 has 17 residues. V was pared by 2 bases and J by 11 bases, with 19 bases of the junction left unmatched. The CDR3 coding sequence is TGCGCCAGCAGCCAATTTCTGAAGCGGGAGTTTTGGGGTGAGCAGTACTTC. It yields the protein CASSQFLKREFWGEQYF.

V usage is TRBV12-3 or TRBV12-4 and J usage is TRBJ1-2; D is unresolved. The length of the CDR3 is 12 residues. Trimming left V 2 bases short and J 4 bases short, with 5 bases between. CDR3 in DNA: TGTGCCAGCAGTTTATTACTCTATGGCTACACCTTC. Translation: CASSLLLYGYTF.

This clonotype was seen once. The rearrangement links TRBV6-2 or TRBV6-3 to TRBJ2-7; D is unclear. V was clipped by 6 bases and J by 9 bases, with 15 bases between them. This CDR3 is 12 amino acids long. Germline values: CDR1 MNHEY, CDR2 SVGEGT. CDR3 protein: CASSSGPWGQYF. As DNA, the CDR3 is TGTGCCAGCAGCTCCGGGCCCTGGGGGCAGTACTTC.

A few counts support this clonotype. The chain couples TRBV10-3 to TRBJ2-1; 12 nucleotides align to TRBD1. CDR1 and CDR2 from the germline V gene are ENHRY and SYGVKD. The CDR3 has 16 amino acids. V was pared by 3 bases and J by 9 bases, with 9 bases of the junction left unmatched. The CDR3, as DNA: TGTGCCATCAGTGATAGGGGACAGGGGGCCCTTGGTGAGCAGTTCTTC. Protein: CAISDRGQGALGEQFF.

Note on this clonotype: As the CDR3 is not closed by the conserved phenylalanine or tryptophan, this likely results from a read error. J is TRBJ2-1 and V is TRBV7-9; D possibly matches TRBD1 or TRBD2 (5 bases each). The V gene's germline CDR1 is SEHNR and CDR2 FQNEAQ (reference sequence). This CDR3 is built from 16 residues. Trimming took 0 bases from V and 3 from J, leaving 12 bases between them. In DNA, the CDR3 is TGTGCCAGCAGCTTAGCCCTGGGACCGGACTACAATGAGCAGTTCGTC. Its translation: CASSLALGPDYNEQFV.

This sequence joins TRBV7-3 and TRBJ2-3; D is perhaps TRBD2 (5 bases). Trimming removed 8 bases at V and 3 bases at J, with 12 bases between. Germline loops: CDR1 SGHTA, CDR2 FQGTGA. The CDR3 spans 13 residues. CDR3 residues: CASRGPPTDTQYF. The CDR3 bases are TGTGCCAGCCGAGGGCCACCGACAGATACGCAGTATTTT.

This clonotype was observed a few times. The J gene is TRBJ2-1, the V gene TRBV4-1; 7 bases are shared with TRBD2. Unmatched junction bases numbered 8, after V lost 3 bases and J lost 15 bases. CDR1 MGHRA and CDR2 YSYEKL come from the germline V gene. The CDR3 spans 12 residues. The CDR3 sequence is CASSHAGLGLFF. DNA of the CDR3: TGCGCCAGCAGCCACGCTGGACTAGGTCTGTTCTTC.

This clonotype was seen a few times. V is TRBV6-6 and J is TRBJ2-3; 8 bases are a match to TRBD2. V gave up 6 bases and J gave up 1 base; unmatched junction bases: 9. The CDR3 loop spans 16 amino acids. Germline CDR1 reads MNHNY; CDR2 reads SVGAGI (reference sequence). The CDR3 region has the DNA TGTGCCAGCAGCCTCGGGGGAGCGGGGGGCACAGATACGCAGTATTTT. Its translation is CASSLGGAGGTDTQYF.

This chain joins TRBV5-1 and TRBJ1-6; 9 positions match TRBD1. Germline assignment: CDR1 SGHRS and CDR2 YFSETQ. The CDR3 runs to 16 residues. The V and J ends lost 1 base and 9 bases, in that order; junction bases with no gene match: 8. CDR3 nucleotides: TGCGCCAGCAGCTTGACTACGGGACAGGGTATTTCACCCCTCCACTTT. It translates to CASSLTTGQGISPLHF.

The chain links TRBV15 to TRBJ2-7; 8 bases agree with TRBD1. This CDR3 has 15 amino acids. Trimming cost V 3 bases and J 3 bases; bases outside gene matches: 7. Germline assignment: CDR1 LNHNV and CDR2 YYDKDF (reference sequence). The CDR3 DNA reads TGTGCCACCAGCAGTGACAGGGGCGGCTTCTACGAGCAGTACTTC. The encoded protein is CATSSDRGGFYEQYF.

DNA for the CDR3: TGTGCCAGCAGCCCGAGATTGGGGACAGGGTTGACAAATGAGCAGTTCTTC. This translates into CASSPRLGTGLTNEQFF. This chain links TRBV7-9 with TRBJ2-1, with 9 bases that match TRBD1. CDR1 is SEHNR, CDR2 FQNEAQ, per germline (reference sequence). The CDR3 contains 17 residues. After removal of 5 bases from V and 7 bases from J, the junction contained 15 bases not matched to a gene.

The rearrangement links TRBV7-2 to TRBJ1-1, with D possibly being TRBD1 (6 bases). V lost 1 base, J lost 9 bases, and 12 bases lay in between. The V gene's germline CDR1 is SGHTA and CDR2 FQGNSA. CDR3 length: 13 residues. The CDR3 sequence: CASSLGGPNKAFF. The CDR3 coding sequence is TGTGCCAGCAGCTTAGGGGGGCCCAACAAAGCTTTCTTT.

V gene TRBV7-2 combines with J gene TRBJ2-5; D is undetermined. V lost 5 bases to trimming and J lost 2 bases, with 12 bases between them. The V gene's germline CDR1 is SGHTA and CDR2 FQGNSA. The CDR3 is 14 amino acids. CDR3 nucleotide sequence: TGTGCCAGCAGCAGGGAAACAGAACAAGAGACCCAGTACTTC. Translated: CASSRETEQETQYF.

This clonotype was found a few times. This chain connects TRBV5-4 to TRBJ2-6, with 7 nucleotides matching TRBD1. The CDR3 contains 15 residues. J was trimmed by 3 bases and V by 5 bases; bases with no gene match: 5. Germline CDR1 SGHNT, CDR2 YYREEE (reference sequence). CDR3 sequence reads: CASRLTGSGANVLTF. CDR3 DNA sequence: TGTGCCAGCAGGCTGACAGGGAGTGGGGCCAACGTCCTGACTTTC.

This rearrangement joins TRBV4-1 to TRBJ2-3, with D possibly TRBD1 on 6 matching bases. The CDR3 runs to 18 residues. In germline, CDR1 is MGHRA, CDR2 YSYEKL. The V and J ends lost 4 bases and 2 bases respectively, with 22 bases between them. The CDR3 sequence is CASSPETFEQGITDTQYF. As DNA, the CDR3 is TGCGCCAGCAGCCCGGAGACCTTCGAACAGGGAATCACAGATACGCAGTATTTT.

The chain has TRBV20-1 and TRBJ1-1; a possible D gene is TRBD1 (5 bases). This CDR3 contains 16 residues. Germline V gene lookup returns CDR1 DFQATT and CDR2 SNEGSKA (reference sequence). Trimming took 0 bases from V and 1 from J, leaving 15 bases between them. The DNA of the CDR3 is TGCAGTGCTAGAGACCATGCACAGGCGACGAACACTGAAGCTTTCTTT. Amino acids: CSARDHAQATNTEAFF.

CDR3 bases: TGTGCCAGCAGCCATACAATGGACACTGAAGCTTTCTTT. Its protein product is CASSHTMDTEAFF. V usage is TRBV11-2 and J usage is TRBJ1-1; D is unclear. Germline CDR1 reads SGHAT; CDR2 reads FQNNGV. This CDR3 has 13 residues. V shed 5 bases and J shed 3 bases, with 10 bases lying between them.

The V call is TRBV30, the J call TRBJ2-5, with TRBD2 matching over 12 bases. The J segment lost 2 bases and the V segment lost 5 bases, leaving 6 bases of the junction unmatched. Germline V gives CDR1 GTSNPN, CDR2 SVGIG (reference sequence). The CDR3 extends over 15 amino acids. CDR3 loop: CAWARTSGDQETQYF. The DNA for the CDR3 is TGTGCCTGGGCTCGGACTAGCGGGGATCAAGAGACCCAGTACTTC.

The chain couples TRBV7-9 to TRBJ2-1, with 7 bases fitting TRBD1. CDR1 SEHNR and CDR2 FQNEAQ come from the germline V gene (reference sequence). The CDR3 covers 18 residues. J lost 8 bases, V lost 1 base, and 17 bases had no gene match. CDR3 protein: CASSLVKIGGGLRDEQFF. The CDR3 DNA follows: TGTGCCAGCAGCTTAGTTAAGATAGGGGGCGGCCTAAGGGATGAGCAGTTCTTC. The full variable domain, its missing parts supplied by reference TRBV7-9 and TRBJ2-1, is DTGVSQNPRHKITKRGQNVTFRCDPISEHNRLYWYRQTLGQGPEFLTYFQNEAQLEKSRLLSDRFSAERPKGSFSTLEIQRTEQGDSAMYLCASSLVKIGGGLRDEQFFGPGTRLTVL.

The rearrangement uses TRBV2 and TRBJ2-1; D ambiguous. Trimming stripped 0 bases from V and 10 bases from J, with 13 bases between. CDR1 is SNHLY, CDR2 FYNNEI, per germline. The CDR3 consists of 14 residues. CDR3 loop: CASSEALRRGEQFF. The CDR3 nucleotides read TGTGCCAGCAGTGAAGCGCTTCGAAGAGGCGAGCAGTTCTTC.